This paragraph covers one TCR beta chain sequence. CDR3 length: 12 residues. Trimming removed 3 bases from V and 11 bases from J, with 13 bases in between. Germline CDR1 reads MGHRA; CDR2 reads YSYEKL. This entry is derived from a study of blood T cells in healthy people across ages. For the second PCR, which ran for about 6 to 11 cycles, a sample-barcoded 5' primer and a J-beta primer mix were used. TCRdb reprocessed the 5' RACE reads with MiXCR, giving one entry per CDR3 protein. The table records about 1.6 million distinct CDR3 sequences, roughly 32% of them present only once. Sequenced input: blood. The rearrangement links TRBV4-1 to TRBJ1-1; D gene uncertain. The source of this sequence is a woman aged 30 to 39 in good health. CDR3 loop: CASSHMMDGAFF. CDR3 DNA sequence: TGCGCCAGCAGCCATATGATGGACGGGGCTTTCTTT.